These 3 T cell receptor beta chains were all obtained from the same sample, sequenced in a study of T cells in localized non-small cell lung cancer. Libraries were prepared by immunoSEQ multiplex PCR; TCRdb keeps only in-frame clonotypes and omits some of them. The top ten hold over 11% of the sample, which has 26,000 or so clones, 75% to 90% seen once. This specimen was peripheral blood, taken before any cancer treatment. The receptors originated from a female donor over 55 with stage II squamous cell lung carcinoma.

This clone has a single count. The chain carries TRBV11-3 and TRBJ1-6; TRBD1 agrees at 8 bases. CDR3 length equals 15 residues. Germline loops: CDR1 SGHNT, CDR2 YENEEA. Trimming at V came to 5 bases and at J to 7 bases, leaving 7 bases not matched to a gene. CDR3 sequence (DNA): TGTGCCAGCAGCAGCCGCCGGGACAGGAATTCACCCCTCCACTTT. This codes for CASSSRRDRNSPLHF.

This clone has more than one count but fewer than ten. The CDR3 coding sequence is TGTGCCAGCAGCCTCGGGACAGGGGAGAATCAGCCCCAGCATTTT. It codes for CASSLGTGENQPQHF. The chain uses TRBV5-6 and TRBJ1-5; 10 nucleotides agree with TRBD1. V dropped 4 bases and J dropped 4; count of bases not matched to a gene: 5. The CDR3 sequence is 15 residues long. Germline values: CDR1 SGHDT, CDR2 YYEEEE.

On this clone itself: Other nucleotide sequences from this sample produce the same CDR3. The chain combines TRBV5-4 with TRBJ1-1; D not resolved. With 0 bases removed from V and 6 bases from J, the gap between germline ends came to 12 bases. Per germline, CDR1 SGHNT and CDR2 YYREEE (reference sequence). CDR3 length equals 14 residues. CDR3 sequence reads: CASSLAKTGSEAFF. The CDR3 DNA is TGTGCCAGCAGCTTGGCAAAGACGGGGTCTGAAGCTTTCTTT. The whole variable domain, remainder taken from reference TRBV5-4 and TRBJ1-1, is ETGVTQSPTHLIKTRGQQVTLRCSSQSGHNTVSWYQQALGQGPQFIFQYYREEENGRGNFPPRFSGLQFPNYSSELNVNALELDDSALYLCASSLAKTGSEAFFGQGTRLTVV.